These 24 T cell receptor beta chains share one sample of origin, sequenced in a study of blood T cell repertoires in COVID-19. Assay: immunoSEQ multiplex PCR; the TCRdb copy retains only in-frame clones and omits some. Of 300,000 or so clones in the sample, around 87% were seen once. The sample taken for sequencing was peripheral blood. Source of these receptors: a woman in her 50s who had recovered from COVID-19.

The chain couples TRBV5-4 to TRBJ1-2; TRBD1 agrees at 10 bases. The CDR3 loop spans 16 amino acids. Per the germline V gene, CDR1 is SGHNT and CDR2 is YYREEE (reference sequence). Trimming cost V 4 bases and J 5 bases; bases outside gene matches: 11. The CDR3 nucleotides read TGTGCCAGCAGCCCTGGGACAGGGGCGGGGGGGTATGGCTACACCTTC. It encodes CASSPGTGAGGYGYTF.

This clone is a singleton in its sample. The chain is built from TRBV6-2 or TRBV6-3 and TRBJ1-1, with 7 bases aligning to TRBD1. Germline loops: CDR1 MNHEY, CDR2 SVGEGT. J was trimmed by 1 base and V by 4 bases; bases with no gene match: 3. The CDR3 loop spans 14 amino acids. In DNA, the CDR3 is TGTGCCAGCAGTTGGGACAGCGGGAACACTGAAGCTTTCTTT. Translation: CASSWDSGNTEAFF.

This chain uses TRBV2 with TRBJ2-1; D is uncertain. V lost 6 bases and J lost 10, with 10 bases in between. The CDR3 has 11 amino acids. Germline V gene sequence: CDR1 SNHLY, CDR2 FYNNEI. The CDR3 DNA sequence: TGTGCCAGCAGGCCCGAGGTAGAGCAGTTCTTC. This gives the protein CASRPEVEQFF.

This sequence joins TRBV10-2 and TRBJ1-1; D possibly corresponds to TRBD1 (5 bases). The ends were cut back, 3 bases at V and 6 bases at J, with 8 bases in the middle. Per germline, CDR1 WSHSY and CDR2 SAAADI. This CDR3 has 12 amino acids. The CDR3 DNA follows: TGCGCCAGCAGTGACCAGGGCGCTGAAGCTTTCTTT. This gives the protein CASSDQGAEAFF.

The chain combines TRBV11-2 with TRBJ1-6; D is possibly TRBD1 (5 bases). V shed 0 bases and J shed 10 bases, with 13 bases lying between them. CDR3 length: 15 amino acids. CDR1 is SGHAT, CDR2 FQNNGV, per germline. Here the CDR3 reads CASSLEGTGGSPLHF. The CDR3 region has the DNA TGTGCCAGCAGCTTAGAGGGAACAGGTGGCTCACCCCTCCACTTT.

The chain joins TRBV4-3 to TRBJ2-1; 7 bases are a match to TRBD2. Germline loops: CDR1 LGHNA, CDR2 YSLEER. The CDR3 runs to 15 residues. The ends lost 4 bases at V and 9 bases at J; junction bases unmatched: 12. The CDR3 nucleotides read TGCGCCAGCAGCCTCAACGGGGGAGGGCTAGGTGAGCAGTTCTTC. Its translation is CASSLNGGGLGEQFF.

J is TRBJ1-2 and V is TRBV23-1; no reliable D call. TRBV23-1 is annotated as an ORF whose role is uncertain. This CDR3 is built from 15 residues. Trimming removed 4 bases from V and 2 bases from J, with 14 bases in between. The CDR3 loop reads CASSLQVPSNYGYTF. For the CDR3, the DNA is TGCGCCAGCAGTCTCCAGGTCCCGTCCAACTATGGCTACACCTTC.

The chain combines TRBV27 with TRBJ1-6; 8 bases fit TRBD1. V shed 4 bases and J 7 bases; nucleotides not matched to a gene: 3. CDR1 and CDR2 from the germline V gene are MNHEY and SMNVEV (reference sequence). The CDR3 runs to 14 residues. The CDR3 sequence is CASSSGTGNSPLHF. The CDR3 nucleotides are TGTGCCAGCAGTTCCGGGACAGGAAATTCACCCCTCCACTTT.

This clone turned up a few times. The chain combines TRBV19 with TRBJ1-2; 12 bases align to TRBD1. The germline V gene encodes CDR1 LNHDA and CDR2 SQIVND (reference sequence). The length of the CDR3 is 15 residues. V trimming: 4 bases; J trimming: 7 bases; junction bases outside the gene matches: 7. CDR3 DNA sequence: TGTGCCAGTAGTACCCCGGGACAGGGGGCCTTTGGCTACACCTTC. Protein product: CASSTPGQGAFGYTF.

The V call is TRBV10-1, the J call TRBJ1-5, with no clear D. The germline V and J ends were trimmed by 2 bases and 7 bases, with 9 bases remaining between them. Germline V lookup: CDR1 WNHNN, CDR2 SYGVQD (reference sequence). The CDR3 spans 13 residues. CDR3 nucleotide sequence: TGCGCCAGCAGTGAGGGACGAGGGCAGCCCCAGCATTTT. It is translated as CASSEGRGQPQHF.

The chain carries TRBV10-3 and TRBJ1-2, with D unresolved. CDR3 length equals 14 residues. Trimming removed 0 bases from V and 2 bases from J, with 7 bases in between. In germline, CDR1 is ENHRY, CDR2 SYGVKD. Here the CDR3 reads CAISESNRNYGYTF. CDR3 coding DNA: TGTGCCATCAGTGAGTCGAACAGAAACTATGGCTACACCTTC.

V gene TRBV4-1 combines with J gene TRBJ2-7; maybe TRBD2 (7 bases). V was pared by 11 bases and J by 5 bases, with 16 bases between. This CDR3 region has 12 residues. From germline, CDR1 is MGHRA and CDR2 YSYEKL. CDR3 sequence (DNA): TGCGCCCGCGCGGGGGCCGTCAACGAGCAGTACTTC. Protein: CARAGAVNEQYF.

CDR3 region: CASSLVPGEGYGYTF. CDR3 coding DNA: TGTGCCAGCAGCTTAGTGCCAGGGGAGGGCTATGGCTACACCTTC. J is TRBJ1-2 and V is TRBV7-2, with D tentatively TRBD1 (6 bases). The CDR3 contains 15 residues. CDR1 and CDR2 from the germline V gene are SGHTA and FQGNSA. Trimming stripped 1 base from V and 4 bases from J, with 13 bases between. Full variable domain (remainder filled in from reference TRBV7-2 and TRBJ1-2): GAGVSQSPSNKVTEKGKDVELRCDPISGHTALYWYRQSLGQGLEFLIYFQGNSAPDKSGLPSDRFSAERTGGSVSTLTIQRTQQEDSAVYLCASSLVPGEGYGYTFGSGTRLTVV.

The chain joins TRBV28 to TRBJ1-2; D possibly corresponds to TRBD1 (5 bases). The CDR3 is 14 amino acids. The V gene's germline CDR1 is MDHEN and CDR2 SYDVKM. V was shortened by 5 bases and J by 4 bases, with 14 bases between the two germline ends. The CDR3 protein is CASSLGLRGYGYTF. The DNA for the CDR3 is TGTGCCAGCAGTCTGGGACTGAGGGGCTATGGCTACACCTTC.

The chain uses TRBV4-3 and TRBJ2-1, with a tentative D call TRBD1 (5 bases). V shed 3 bases and J shed 7 bases, with 13 bases lying between them. The CDR3 is made up of 14 amino acids. CDR1 and CDR2 from the germline V gene are LGHNA and YSLEER. In DNA, the CDR3 is TGCGCCAGCAGCCAGCTGACAGATTTAAATGAGCAGTTCTTC. It codes for CASSQLTDLNEQFF.

This rearrangement joins TRBV11-2 to TRBJ1-5; no firm D call. Trimming stripped 1 base from V and 4 bases from J, with 8 bases between. CDR1 SGHAT and CDR2 FQNNGV come from the germline V gene. This CDR3 has 14 residues. CDR3 in DNA: TGTGCCAGCAGCTTAGTTGGCAGAAATCAGCCCCAGCATTTT. Translating gives CASSLVGRNQPQHF.

This clone came up a few times. V usage is TRBV29-1 and J usage is TRBJ2-3; 8 nucleotides agree with TRBD2. From germline, CDR1 is SQVTM and CDR2 ANQGSEA. V gave up 3 bases and J gave up 7 bases; unmatched junction bases: 12. This CDR3 region has 15 residues. CDR3 DNA: TGCAGCGTTGAGGAACTAGCGGCGCTGGGGAATACGCAGTATTTT. Translated: CSVEELAALGNTQYF.

This chain joins TRBV19 and TRBJ2-3, with D possibly being TRBD2 (5 bases). Trimming left V 5 bases short and J 6 bases short, with 18 bases between. Germline V gives CDR1 LNHDA, CDR2 SQIVND (reference sequence). This CDR3 comprises 15 residues. The CDR3 region is CASSPPGSSRDTQYF. CDR3 in DNA: TGTGCCAGTAGTCCTCCGGGATCCTCCCGGGATACGCAGTATTTT. Full variable domain (remainder filled in from reference TRBV19 and TRBJ2-3): DGGITQSPKYLFRKEGQNVTLSCEQNLNHDAMYWYRQDPGQGLRLIYYSQIVNDFQKGDIAEGYSVSREKKESFPLTVTSAQKNPTAFYLCASSPPGSSRDTQYFGPGTRLTVL.

The chain is built from TRBV29-1 and TRBJ1-3; 8 nucleotides line up with TRBD1. CDR1 and CDR2 (germline): SQVTM, ANQGSEA. V lost 6 bases to trimming and J lost 2 bases; unmatched junction nucleotides: 3. The CDR3 extends over 13 amino acids. The CDR3 reads CSVTQGAGNTIYF. The CDR3 nucleotides are TGCAGCGTGACACAGGGGGCTGGAAACACCATATATTTT. Using reference TRBV29-1 and TRBJ1-3 for the parts outside the CDR3, the full variable domain is SAVISQKPSRDICQRGTSLTIQCQVDSQVTMMFWYRQQPGQSLTLIATANQGSEATYESGFVIDKFPISRPNLTFSTLTVSNMSPEDSSIYLCSVTQGAGNTIYFGEGSWLTVV.

V and J are TRBV9 and TRBJ1-5; 7 bases match TRBD1. V lost 4 bases to trimming and J lost 7 bases; unmatched junction nucleotides: 8. The CDR3 sequence is 14 residues long. CDR1 is SGDLS and CDR2 is YYNGEE in the germline V gene. The CDR3 sequence is CASSLTGVGQPQHF. The CDR3 bases are TGTGCCAGCAGCCTTACAGGGGTCGGGCAGCCCCAGCATTTT.

This chain connects TRBV9 to TRBJ2-4; the D gene is possibly TRBD1 (5 bases). Germline CDR1 is SGDLS and CDR2 is YYNGEE. CDR3 length equals 14 residues. Trimming left V 0 bases short and J 7 bases short, with 11 bases between. In DNA form, the CDR3 reads TGTGCCAGCAGCGTAGACACAGGAGAGAACATTCAGTACTTC. This encodes CASSVDTGENIQYF.

The V and J genes are TRBV3-1 (or the pseudogene TRBV3-2) and TRBJ2-3; TRBD2 matches at 7 bases. The CDR3 sequence is 15 residues long. The V segment lost 4 bases and the J segment 3 bases; nucleotides outside the gene matches: 7. CDR1 is LGHDT, CDR2 YNNKEL, per germline (reference sequence). CDR3 region: CASSRTSGITDTQYF. Written as DNA, the CDR3 is TGTGCCAGCAGCCGTACAAGCGGGATTACAGATACGCAGTATTTT.

The chain couples TRBV7-3 to TRBJ2-3; 8 nucleotides line up with TRBD2. CDR3 length: 15 amino acids. Germline values: CDR1 SGHTA, CDR2 FQGTGA. The J segment lost 0 bases and the V segment lost 5 bases, leaving 4 bases of the junction unmatched. The DNA of the CDR3 is TGTGCCAGCAGCCCCACTAGCGGAAGCACAGATACGCAGTATTTT. Protein sequence: CASSPTSGSTDTQYF.

The rearrangement links TRBV7-2 to TRBJ2-1; D might be TRBD2 (5 bases). CDR1 is SGHTA, CDR2 FQGNSA, per germline. This CDR3 contains 13 residues. With 5 bases removed from V and 9 bases from J, the gap between germline ends came to 14 bases. This CDR3 is CASSLLLRGEQFF. The CDR3, as DNA: TGTGCCAGCAGCCTACTCCTCCGGGGTGAGCAGTTCTTC.